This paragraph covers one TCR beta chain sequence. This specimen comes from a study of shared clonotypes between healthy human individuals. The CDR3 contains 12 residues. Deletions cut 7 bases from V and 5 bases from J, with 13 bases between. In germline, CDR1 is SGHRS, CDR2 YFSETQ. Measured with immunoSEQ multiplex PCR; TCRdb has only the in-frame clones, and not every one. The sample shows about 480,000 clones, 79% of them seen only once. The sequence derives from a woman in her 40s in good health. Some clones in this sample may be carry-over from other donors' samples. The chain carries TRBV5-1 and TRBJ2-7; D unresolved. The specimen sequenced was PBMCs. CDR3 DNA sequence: TGCGCCAGCGGGGATAACCAGGACGAGCAGTACTTC. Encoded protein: CASGDNQDEQYF.